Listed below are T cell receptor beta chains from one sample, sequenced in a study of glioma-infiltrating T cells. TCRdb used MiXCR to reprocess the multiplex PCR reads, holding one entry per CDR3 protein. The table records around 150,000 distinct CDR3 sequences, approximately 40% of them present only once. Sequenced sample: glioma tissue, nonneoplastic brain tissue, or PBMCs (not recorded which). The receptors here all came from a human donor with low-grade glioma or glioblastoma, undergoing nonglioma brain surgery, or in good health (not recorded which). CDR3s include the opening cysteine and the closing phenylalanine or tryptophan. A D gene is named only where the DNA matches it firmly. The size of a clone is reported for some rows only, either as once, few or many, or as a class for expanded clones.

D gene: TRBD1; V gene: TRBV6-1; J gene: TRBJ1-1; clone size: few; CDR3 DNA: TGTGCCAGCAGACGGGACAGGGTAGGCACTGAAGCTTTCTTT; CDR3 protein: CASRRDRVGTEAFF
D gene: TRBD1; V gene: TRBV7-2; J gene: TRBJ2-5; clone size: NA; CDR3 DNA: TGTGCCAGCAGCTTAGTCGGTGACGGGACAGGGGTCGGAAGCCAGTACTTC; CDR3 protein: CASSLVGDGTGVGSQYF
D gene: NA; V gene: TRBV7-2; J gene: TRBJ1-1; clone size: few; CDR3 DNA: TGTGCCAGCAGCGACTCGGCCGGGACCGACGAAGCTTTCTTT; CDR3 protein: CASSDSAGTDEAFF
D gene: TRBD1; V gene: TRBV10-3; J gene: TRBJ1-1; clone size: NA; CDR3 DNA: TGTGCCATCAGTGAGAGACAGGGGAACACTGAAGCTTTCTTT; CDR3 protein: CAISERQGNTEAFF
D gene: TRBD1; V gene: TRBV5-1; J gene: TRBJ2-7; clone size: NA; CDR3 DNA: TGCGCCAGCAGCGGGACAGGGATAAACGAGCAGTACTTC; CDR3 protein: CASSGTGINEQYF
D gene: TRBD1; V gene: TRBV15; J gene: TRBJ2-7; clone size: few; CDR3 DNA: TGTGCCACCAGCAGGGATAGGGGGCAGTACGAGCAGTACTTC; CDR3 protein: CATSRDRGQYEQYF
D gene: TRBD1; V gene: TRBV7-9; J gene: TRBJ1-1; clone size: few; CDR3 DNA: TGTGCCAGCAGCCCCTGGACAGGATTGAACACTGAAGCTTTCTTT; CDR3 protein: CASSPWTGLNTEAFF
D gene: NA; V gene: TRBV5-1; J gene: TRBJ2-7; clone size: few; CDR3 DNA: TGCGCCAGCAGCGTCAGTCTGAGCTACGAGCAGTACTTC; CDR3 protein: CASSVSLSYEQYF
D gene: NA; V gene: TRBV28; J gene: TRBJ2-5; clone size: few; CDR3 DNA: TGTGCCAGCAGTTTATTAACGGCAGAGACCCAGTACTTC; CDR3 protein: CASSLLTAETQYF
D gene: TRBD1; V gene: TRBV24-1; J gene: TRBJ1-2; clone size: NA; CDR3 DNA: TGTGCCACCAGTGAAACGGACAGGGGGCGCGGCTACACCTTC; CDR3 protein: CATSETDRGRGYTF
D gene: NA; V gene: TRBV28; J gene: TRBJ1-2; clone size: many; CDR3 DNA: TGTGCCAGCAGCCGCCCGGGACAACAAGCTTCGGGCTACACCTTC; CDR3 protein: CASSRPGQQASGYTF
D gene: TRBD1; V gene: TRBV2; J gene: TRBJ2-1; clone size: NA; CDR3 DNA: TGTGCCAGCCGGGACAGGGGAACCTACAATGAGCAGTTCTTC; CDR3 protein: CASRDRGTYNEQFF
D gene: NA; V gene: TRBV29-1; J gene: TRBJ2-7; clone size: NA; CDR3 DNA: TGCAGCGTTGAAGAGGCAGTTAGGGGACCCCACGAGCAGTACTTC; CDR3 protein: CSVEEAVRGPHEQYF
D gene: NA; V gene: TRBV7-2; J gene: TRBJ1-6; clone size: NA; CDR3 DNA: TGTGCCAGCAGCCAAAATCCCCCGGGGGCGAATTCACCCCTCCACTTT; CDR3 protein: CASSQNPPGANSPLHF
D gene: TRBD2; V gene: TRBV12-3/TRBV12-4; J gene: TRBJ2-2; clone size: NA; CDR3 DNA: TGTGCCAGCAGTTTAACGAGCGGGGGGGGCGCCGGGGAGCTGTTTTTT; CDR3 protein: CASSLTSGGGAGELFF
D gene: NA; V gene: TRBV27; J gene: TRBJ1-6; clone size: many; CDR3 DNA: TGTGCCAGCAGTTCAGGGTTACTCTCACCCCTCCACTTT; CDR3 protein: CASSSGLLSPLHF
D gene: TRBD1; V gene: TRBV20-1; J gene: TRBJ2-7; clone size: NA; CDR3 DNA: TGCAGTGCTAGAAGGGGTGGGGACAGGGTACCCTACGAGCAGTACTTC; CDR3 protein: CSARRGGDRVPYEQYF
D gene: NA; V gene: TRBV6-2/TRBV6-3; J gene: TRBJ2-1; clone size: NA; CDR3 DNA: TGTGCCAGCAGTGCTGGACAGAGAAAACCTTACAATGAGCAGTTCTTC; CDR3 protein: CASSAGQRKPYNEQFF
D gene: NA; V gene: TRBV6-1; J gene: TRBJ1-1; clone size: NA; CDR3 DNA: TGTGCCAGCAGAACCCTACAGGCAGGCACTGAAGCTTTCTTT; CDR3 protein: CASRTLQAGTEAFF
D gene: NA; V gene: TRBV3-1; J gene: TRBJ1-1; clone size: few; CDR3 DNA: TGTGCCAGCAGCCAAACCCTAACAGGGAGCACTGAAGCTTTCTTT; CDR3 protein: CASSQTLTGSTEAFF
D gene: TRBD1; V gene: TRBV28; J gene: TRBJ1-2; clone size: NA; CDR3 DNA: TGTGCCAGCAGTTCCGAGAACAGGGGCTATGGCTACACCTTC; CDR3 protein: CASSSENRGYGYTF
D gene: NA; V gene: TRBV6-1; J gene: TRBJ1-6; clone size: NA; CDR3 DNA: TGTGCCAGCAGTGATGGGGTCTCCTCCTATAATTCACCCCTCCACTTT; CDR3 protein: CASSDGVSSYNSPLHF
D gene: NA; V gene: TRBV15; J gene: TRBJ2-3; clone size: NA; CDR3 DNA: TGTGCCACCAGCAGGGGGGAGGGGGACAGGAGAAAACAAAGCACAGATACGCAGTATTTT; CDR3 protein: CATSRGEGDRRKQSTDTQYF
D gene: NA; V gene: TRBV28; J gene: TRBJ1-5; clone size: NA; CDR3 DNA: TGTGCCAGCAGGACGGTGAATCAGCCCCAGCATTTT; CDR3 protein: CASRTVNQPQHF
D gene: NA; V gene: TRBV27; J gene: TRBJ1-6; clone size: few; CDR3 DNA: TGTGCCAGCAGTTTCCCTACAGGGAATAATTCACCCCTCCACTTT; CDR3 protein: CASSFPTGNNSPLHF
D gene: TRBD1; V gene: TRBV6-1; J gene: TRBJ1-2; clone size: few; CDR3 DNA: TGTGCCAGCAGCCCCGGGGGACAGACCTATGGCTACACCTTC; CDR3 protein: CASSPGGQTYGYTF